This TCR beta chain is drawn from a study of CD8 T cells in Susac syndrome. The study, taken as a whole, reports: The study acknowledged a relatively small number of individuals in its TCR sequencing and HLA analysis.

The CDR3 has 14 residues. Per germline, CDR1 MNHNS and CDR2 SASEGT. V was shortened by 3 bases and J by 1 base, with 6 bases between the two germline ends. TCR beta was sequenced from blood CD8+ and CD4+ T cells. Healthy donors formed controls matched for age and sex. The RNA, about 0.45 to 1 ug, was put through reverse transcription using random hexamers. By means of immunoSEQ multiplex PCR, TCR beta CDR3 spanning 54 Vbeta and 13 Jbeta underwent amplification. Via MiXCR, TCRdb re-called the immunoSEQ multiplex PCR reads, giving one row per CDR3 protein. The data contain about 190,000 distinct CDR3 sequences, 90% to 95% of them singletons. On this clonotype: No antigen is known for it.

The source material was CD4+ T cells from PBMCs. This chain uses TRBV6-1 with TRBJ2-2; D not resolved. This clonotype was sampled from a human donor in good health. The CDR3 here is CASSEDQNTGELFF. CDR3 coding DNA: TGTGCCAGCAGTGAGGACCAGAACACCGGGGAGCTGTTTTTT.